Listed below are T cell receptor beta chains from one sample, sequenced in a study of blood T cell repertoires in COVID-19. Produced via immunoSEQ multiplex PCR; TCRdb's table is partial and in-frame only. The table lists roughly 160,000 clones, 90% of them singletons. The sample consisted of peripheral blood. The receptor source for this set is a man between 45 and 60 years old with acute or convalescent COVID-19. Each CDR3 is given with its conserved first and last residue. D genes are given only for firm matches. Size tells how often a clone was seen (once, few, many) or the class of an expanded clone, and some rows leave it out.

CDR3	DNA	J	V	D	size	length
CASSGWGNTEAFF	TGCGCCAGCTCGGGGTGGGGGAACACTGAAGCTTTCTTT	TRBJ1-1	TRBV10-2	.	.	13
CAWSPRLAGGNTQYF	TGTGCCTGGAGTCCCAGACTAGCGGGAGGGAATACGCAGTATTTT	TRBJ2-3	TRBV30	TRBD2	once	15
CASSLGLSQGPRLF	TGTGCCAGCAGCTTAGGCCTCAGCCAGGGGCCCCGGCTCTTC	TRBJ2-1	TRBV7-2	.	.	14
CATSRDSIGELFF	TGTGCCACCAGCAGAGATAGTATCGGGGAGCTGTTTTTT	TRBJ2-2	TRBV15	.	.	13
CASNPGGSGNTIYF	TGTGCCAGTAACCCGGGGGGTTCGGGAAACACCATATATTTT	TRBJ1-3	TRBV19	.	.	14
CASSQEGVRGELFF	TGTGCCAGCAGCCAAGAAGGGGTAAGAGGGGAGCTGTTTTTT	TRBJ2-2	TRBV3-1/TRBV3-2	.	.	14
CASSVEGQSSGNTIYF	TGTGCCAGCAGCGTAGAGGGACAGAGCTCTGGAAACACCATATATTTT	TRBJ1-3	TRBV9	TRBD1	.	16
CASSPLGREYNEQFF	TGTGCCAGCTCACCTTTAGGGCGGGAGTACAATGAGCAGTTCTTC	TRBJ2-1	TRBV18	TRBD2	.	15
CASTRALDTGELFF	TGTGCCAGCACTCGAGCCCTAGACACCGGGGAGCTGTTTTTT	TRBJ2-2	TRBV2	.	.	14
CASSLRQGVPEAFF	TGTGCCAGCAGCCTTAGACAGGGGGTCCCTGAAGCTTTCTTT	TRBJ1-1	TRBV11-2	TRBD1	.	14
CASSFSSSTDTQYF	TGTGCCAGCAGCTTCTCGTCCAGCACAGATACGCAGTATTTT	TRBJ2-3	TRBV5-4	.	.	14
CASSGYRAGNEQFF	TGTGCCAGCAGTGGTTACAGGGCCGGCAATGAGCAGTTCTTC	TRBJ2-1	TRBV25-1	.	.	14
CASSLDGSNTEAFF	TGTGCCAGCAGCTTAGACGGTTCGAACACTGAAGCTTTCTTT	TRBJ1-1	TRBV11-3	.	.	14
CASSPPRQGLNEKLFF	TGTGCCAGCAGCCCGCCCCGACAGGGTCTTAATGAAAAACTGTTTTTT	TRBJ1-4	TRBV3-1/TRBV3-2	TRBD1	.	16
CASGPQGMGNEQFF	TGTGCCAGCGGCCCCCAGGGGATGGGCAATGAGCAGTTCTTC	TRBJ2-1	TRBV7-9	.	.	14
CASSIRGSPLHF	TGTGCCAGCAGCATCCGGGGTTCACCCCTCCACTTT	TRBJ1-6	TRBV5-6	.	.	12
CASRTGYGGSYEQYF	TGTGCCAGCAGGACAGGGTATGGGGGCTCCTACGAGCAGTACTTC	TRBJ2-7	TRBV6-5	TRBD1	.	15
CAVMGNYGYTF	TGTGCCGTTATGGGCAACTATGGCTACACCTTC	TRBJ1-2	TRBV6-5	.	.	11
CASSGRGDMLETQYF	TGTGCCAGCAGCGGACGGGGGGACATGCTGGAGACCCAGTACTTC	TRBJ2-5	TRBV5-8	.	.	15
CASSLGTSGSLGGNEQFF	TGTGCCAGCAGCCTCGGGACTAGCGGGAGTCTTGGAGGCAATGAGCAGTTCTTC	TRBJ2-1	TRBV7-9	TRBD2	.	18
CASRPGTGGNQPQHF	TGTGCCAGCAGACCGGGGACAGGGGGGAATCAGCCCCAGCATTTT	TRBJ1-5	TRBV27	TRBD1	.	15
CASSYTGATNEKLFF	TGTGCCAGCAGTTATACGGGTGCAACTAATGAAAAACTGTTTTTT	TRBJ1-4	TRBV6-5	.	.	15
CASRVGPGQGYEQYF	TGTGCCAGCAGGGTGGGACCGGGACAGGGTTACGAGCAGTACTTC	TRBJ2-7	TRBV5-6	TRBD1	.	15
CASSQASGSANTGELFF	TGTGCCAGCAGCCAAGCTAGCGGTTCCGCGAACACCGGGGAGCTGTTTTTT	TRBJ2-2	TRBV4-2	TRBD2	.	17
CASSSGDTQYF	TGTGCCAGCAGTTCGGGGGATACGCAGTATTTT	TRBJ2-3	TRBV27	.	.	11
CASTPPGSGNTIYF	TGTGCCAGCACCCCCCCAGGCTCTGGAAACACCATATATTTT	TRBJ1-3	TRBV6-5	.	.	14